These T cell receptor beta chains were read from a single sample in a study of shared clonotypes between healthy human individuals. The protocol was immunoSEQ multiplex PCR, while the TCRdb copy is restricted to in-frame clones and leaves out a portion. Of about 680,000 clones in the sample, about three quarters were seen once. The sequencing sample was made of memory CD4+ T cells sorted from blood. The source of these receptors is a woman in her twenties or thirties in good health. Each CDR3 is given with its conserved first and last residue. A D gene is named only where the DNA matches it firmly. Only part of the rows carry a size: once, few, many, or a class if the clone is expanded.

clone_size: .
d_call: .
j_call: TRBJ2-7
v_call: TRBV6-6
cdr3_nt: TGTGCCAGCAGTAATCAGGGAATCTACGAGCAGTACTTC
cdr3_aa: CASSNQGIYEQYF

clone_size: .
d_call: TRBD2
j_call: TRBJ2-1
v_call: TRBV29-1
cdr3_nt: TGCAGCGTTGAAGTGGGACTATTCGACAATGAGCAGTTCTTC
cdr3_aa: CSVEVGLFDNEQFF

clone_size: .
d_call: .
j_call: TRBJ1-5
v_call: TRBV28
cdr3_nt: TGTGCCAGCAGCCCCACAGAATTCAATCAGCCCCAGCATTTT
cdr3_aa: CASSPTEFNQPQHF

clone_size: .
d_call: TRBD1
j_call: TRBJ2-3
v_call: TRBV5-5
cdr3_nt: TGTGCCAGCAGCTCACAGGGGTTGATGACAGATACGCAGTATTTT
cdr3_aa: CASSSQGLMTDTQYF

clone_size: .
d_call: TRBD2
j_call: TRBJ2-7
v_call: TRBV28
cdr3_nt: TGTGCCAGCAGTCCCCGGACTAGCGGGAGTTCCGGGGATTACGAGCAGTACTTC
cdr3_aa: CASSPRTSGSSGDYEQYF

clone_size: .
d_call: .
j_call: TRBJ2-5
v_call: TRBV28
cdr3_nt: TGTGCCAGCAGTTTGTACAGGGATGGAGAGACCCAGTACTTC
cdr3_aa: CASSLYRDGETQYF

clone_size: .
d_call: TRBD2
j_call: TRBJ2-1
v_call: TRBV5-4
cdr3_nt: TGTGCCAGCAGCTTCCCGGGACTAGCGGCCTCGTACAATGAGCAGTTCTTC
cdr3_aa: CASSFPGLAASYNEQFF

clone_size: few
d_call: .
j_call: TRBJ1-4
v_call: TRBV7-9
cdr3_nt: TGTGCCAGCAGCCATGAGGGAGGTGAAAAACTGTTTTTT
cdr3_aa: CASSHEGGEKLFF

clone_size: few
d_call: TRBD2
j_call: TRBJ2-7
v_call: TRBV13
cdr3_nt: TGTGCCAGCAGCTTTTTGGCTAGCGGGCGCGGGGGGTACGAGCAGTACTTC
cdr3_aa: CASSFLASGRGGYEQYF

clone_size: .
d_call: TRBD2
j_call: TRBJ2-1
v_call: TRBV25-1
cdr3_nt: TGTGCCAGCAGTGCTAGCGGGAGAGCCCACAATGAGCAGTTCTTC
cdr3_aa: CASSASGRAHNEQFF

clone_size: .
d_call: .
j_call: TRBJ2-3
v_call: TRBV9
cdr3_nt: TGTGCCAGCAGCGTAGGACCCTCAGGAGATACGCAGTATTTT
cdr3_aa: CASSVGPSGDTQYF

clone_size: many
d_call: .
j_call: TRBJ2-7
v_call: TRBV21-1
cdr3_nt: TGTGCCAGCAGCAACACTAGCGGGAAGGCCTACGAGCAGTACTTC
cdr3_aa: CASSNTSGKAYEQYF

clone_size: .
d_call: .
j_call: TRBJ2-5
v_call: TRBV6-1
cdr3_nt: TGTGCCAGCAGTGAAGCAGGCCGGGATCGATTGACCCAGTACTTC
cdr3_aa: CASSEAGRDRLTQYF

clone_size: .
d_call: .
j_call: TRBJ1-2
v_call: TRBV6-1
cdr3_nt: TGTGCCAGCAGCCCAATGGGGGGGGGCCCCTATGGCTACACCTTC
cdr3_aa: CASSPMGGGPYGYTF

clone_size: .
d_call: TRBD2
j_call: TRBJ2-3
v_call: TRBV5-4
cdr3_nt: TGTGCCAGCAGCCCGCGGGTGGGAGGGCCAGATACGCAGTATTTT
cdr3_aa: CASSPRVGGPDTQYF

clone_size: .
d_call: TRBD2
j_call: TRBJ2-7
v_call: TRBV25-1
cdr3_nt: TGTGCCAGCACACCACTAGCGGGAGGGCGGTACGAGCAGTACTTC
cdr3_aa: CASTPLAGGRYEQYF

clone_size: .
d_call: .
j_call: TRBJ2-3
v_call: TRBV27
cdr3_nt: TGTGCCAGCAGTTTATTTCGTGCCCACACAGATACGCAGTATTTT
cdr3_aa: CASSLFRAHTDTQYF

clone_size: .
d_call: TRBD1
j_call: TRBJ2-7
v_call: TRBV28
cdr3_nt: TGTGCCAGCGGGACAGGCTCCTACGAGCAGTACTTC
cdr3_aa: CASGTGSYEQYF

clone_size: .
d_call: .
j_call: TRBJ2-7
v_call: TRBV15
cdr3_nt: TGTGCCACCAGCAGCCCTAGAGGGGAAAGGGCCTACGAGCAGTACTTC
cdr3_aa: CATSSPRGERAYEQYF

clone_size: .
d_call: .
j_call: TRBJ1-5
v_call: TRBV18
cdr3_nt: TGTGCCAGCGCACAGGCGGAAGCTCAGCCCCAGCATTTT
cdr3_aa: CASAQAEAQPQHF

clone_size: .
d_call: .
j_call: TRBJ2-5
v_call: TRBV4-1
cdr3_nt: TGCGCCAGCAGCCAAGAAGCGGTTTCGGCAGGGGTCGGAAAAAAAGAGACCCAGTACTTC
cdr3_aa: CASSQEAVSAGVGKKETQYF

clone_size: .
d_call: .
j_call: TRBJ2-5
v_call: TRBV5-1
cdr3_nt: TGCGCCAGCAGCTTTAGGCTACAAGAGACCCAGTACTTC
cdr3_aa: CASSFRLQETQYF

clone_size: .
d_call: .
j_call: TRBJ2-1
v_call: TRBV6-1
cdr3_nt: TGTGCCAGCAGTGAAGTGGACCAATACAATGAGCAGTTCTTC
cdr3_aa: CASSEVDQYNEQFF

clone_size: .
d_call: .
j_call: TRBJ2-2
v_call: TRBV7-8
cdr3_nt: TGTGCCAGCAGCTTAGTTGGCCGGATTAACACCGGGGAGCTGTTTTTT
cdr3_aa: CASSLVGRINTGELFF

clone_size: .
d_call: .
j_call: TRBJ1-5
v_call: TRBV5-8
cdr3_nt: TGTGCCAGCAGCCTTGGACAGCAATACAATCAGCCCCAGCATTTT
cdr3_aa: CASSLGQQYNQPQHF

clone_size: few
d_call: .
j_call: TRBJ2-6
v_call: TRBV5-4
cdr3_nt: TGTGCCAGCAGTTCCGACTGGGGAGGCTTTGGGGCCAACGTCCTGACTTTC
cdr3_aa: CASSSDWGGFGANVLTF

clone_size: once
d_call: .
j_call: TRBJ1-3
v_call: TRBV30
cdr3_nt: TGTGCCTGGAGTAGGGTCTCTGGAAACACCATATATTTT
cdr3_aa: CAWSRVSGNTIYF

clone_size: .
d_call: .
j_call: TRBJ2-5
v_call: TRBV28
cdr3_nt: TGTGCCAGCAGTTTTGGACACCTCCAAGAGACCCAGTACTTC
cdr3_aa: CASSFGHLQETQYF

clone_size: once
d_call: .
j_call: TRBJ1-1
v_call: TRBV11-2
cdr3_nt: TGTGCCAGCAGCTATAGCAGGGTACCGGGGACTGAAGCTTTCTTT
cdr3_aa: CASSYSRVPGTEAFF

clone_size: .
d_call: .
j_call: TRBJ2-2
v_call: TRBV7-2
cdr3_nt: TGTGCCAGCAGCTTAGGTGGAGGGTGGGCCGGGGAGCTGTTTTTT
cdr3_aa: CASSLGGGWAGELFF

clone_size: .
d_call: .
j_call: TRBJ2-3
v_call: TRBV2
cdr3_nt: TGTGCCAGCAAGGGTTCAATAAGCACAGATACGCAGTATTTT
cdr3_aa: CASKGSISTDTQYF

clone_size: .
d_call: TRBD2
j_call: TRBJ2-7
v_call: TRBV18
cdr3_nt: TGTGCCAGCTCACCGGGAGGGGCCCTACGGCAGCAGTACTTC
cdr3_aa: CASSPGGALRQQYF

clone_size: few
d_call: .
j_call: TRBJ2-1
v_call: TRBV4-2
cdr3_nt: TGTGCCAGCAGCCAACCCTACCCGGCGAACAATGAGCAGTTCTTC
cdr3_aa: CASSQPYPANNEQFF

clone_size: .
d_call: TRBD1
j_call: TRBJ1-1
v_call: TRBV19
cdr3_nt: TGTGCCAGTAGTGTAGACAGGGGCATCACTGAAGCTTTCTTT
cdr3_aa: CASSVDRGITEAFF

clone_size: few
d_call: TRBD2
j_call: TRBJ2-1
v_call: TRBV27
cdr3_nt: TGTGCCAGCAGAGCTAGCGGGAGAGTTGCGAATGAGCAGTTCTTC
cdr3_aa: CASRASGRVANEQFF

clone_size: .
d_call: .
j_call: TRBJ1-5
v_call: TRBV28
cdr3_nt: TGTGCCAGCAGCCGCAATACAGGGTTACCGGGGTCAAATCAGCCCCAGCATTTT
cdr3_aa: CASSRNTGLPGSNQPQHF

clone_size: .
d_call: .
j_call: TRBJ2-7
v_call: TRBV20-1
cdr3_nt: TGCAGTGCGGACATTAGGTACGAGCAGTACTTC
cdr3_aa: CSADIRYEQYF

clone_size: .
d_call: .
j_call: TRBJ2-3
v_call: TRBV2
cdr3_nt: TGTGCCAGCGTTACTAGTGGACGAGATACGCAGTATTTT
cdr3_aa: CASVTSGRDTQYF

clone_size: .
d_call: .
j_call: TRBJ1-1
v_call: TRBV7-8
cdr3_nt: TGTGCCAGCAGCTTAAGGGCAGGGGCCCTCTTGGGCACTGAAGCTTTCTTT
cdr3_aa: CASSLRAGALLGTEAFF

clone_size: .
d_call: .
j_call: TRBJ2-7
v_call: TRBV18
cdr3_nt: TGTGCCAGCTCCAACGGCGGGACACCCTACGAGCAGTACTTC
cdr3_aa: CASSNGGTPYEQYF

clone_size: .
d_call: .
j_call: TRBJ2-5
v_call: TRBV6-4
cdr3_nt: TGTGCCAGCAGTGACTGTAAGGGGTGGGAGACCCAGTACTTC
cdr3_aa: CASSDCKGWETQYF

clone_size: .
d_call: TRBD1
j_call: TRBJ2-7
v_call: TRBV5-4
cdr3_nt: TGTGCCAGCAGCTTGACCGGGACAGTTACCGACGAGCAGTACTTC
cdr3_aa: CASSLTGTVTDEQYF

clone_size: .
d_call: TRBD1
j_call: TRBJ1-1
v_call: TRBV6-1
cdr3_nt: TGTGCCAGCAGACGACAGGGGAGAGCTTTCTTT
cdr3_aa: CASRRQGRAFF

clone_size: .
d_call: .
j_call: TRBJ2-3
v_call: TRBV19
cdr3_nt: TGTGCCAGTAGTACAGGGTACACAGATACGCAGTATTTT
cdr3_aa: CASSTGYTDTQYF

clone_size: .
d_call: TRBD1
j_call: TRBJ2-7
v_call: TRBV5-1
cdr3_nt: TGCGCCAGCAGCACGGGACAGCCCTACGAGCAGTACTTC
cdr3_aa: CASSTGQPYEQYF

clone_size: .
d_call: .
j_call: TRBJ1-1
v_call: TRBV5-6
cdr3_nt: TGTGCCAGCAGCTTGTTACTCCCGAACTTGAACACTGAAGCTTTCTTT
cdr3_aa: CASSLLLPNLNTEAFF

clone_size: .
d_call: TRBD2
j_call: TRBJ2-3
v_call: TRBV18
cdr3_nt: TGTGCCAGCTCACCACGTAGCGGGAGTGAAGATACGCAGTATTTT
cdr3_aa: CASSPRSGSEDTQYF

clone_size: .
d_call: .
j_call: TRBJ2-1
v_call: TRBV6-5
cdr3_nt: TGTGCCAGCAGTTACGGCGGTAGCTCCTACAATGAGCAGTTCTTC
cdr3_aa: CASSYGGSSYNEQFF

clone_size: few
d_call: .
j_call: TRBJ2-2
v_call: TRBV2
cdr3_nt: TGTGCCAGCAGTCTCGACAGCCTGAACACCGGGGAGCTGTTTTTT
cdr3_aa: CASSLDSLNTGELFF

clone_size: .
d_call: .
j_call: TRBJ2-2
v_call: TRBV7-2
cdr3_nt: TGTGCCAGCAGCTTAGAATCGAGCTTGTACAGCGGGGAGCTGTTTTTT
cdr3_aa: CASSLESSLYSGELFF

clone_size: .
d_call: .
j_call: TRBJ2-1
v_call: TRBV28
cdr3_nt: TGTGCCAGCAGTCCTCCGGGACTTCAGTACAATGAGCAGTTCTTC
cdr3_aa: CASSPPGLQYNEQFF

clone_size: .
d_call: .
j_call: TRBJ2-7
v_call: TRBV7-9
cdr3_nt: TGTGCCAGCAGCTTAGGCCAGCTCGACAGTTCGAGCAGCTCCTACGAGCAGTACTTC
cdr3_aa: CASSLGQLDSSSSSYEQYF

clone_size: .
d_call: TRBD2
j_call: TRBJ2-2
v_call: TRBV18
cdr3_nt: TGTGCCAGCTCACCTAAGCGGGAGTCCGGGGAGCTGTTTTTT
cdr3_aa: CASSPKRESGELFF

clone_size: .
d_call: .
j_call: TRBJ1-1
v_call: TRBV28
cdr3_nt: TGTGCCAGCAGTACCGAGGCCCGGGAAGCTTTCTTT
cdr3_aa: CASSTEAREAFF

clone_size: .
d_call: .
j_call: TRBJ2-2
v_call: TRBV28
cdr3_nt: TGTGCCAGCAGTCCGGGAGGGGGCAACACCGGGGAGCTGTTTTTT
cdr3_aa: CASSPGGGNTGELFF

clone_size: .
d_call: TRBD2
j_call: TRBJ2-7
v_call: TRBV6-6
cdr3_nt: TGTGCCAGCAGTTCCACGGGACTAGCGAACTACGAGCAGTACTTC
cdr3_aa: CASSSTGLANYEQYF

clone_size: .
d_call: TRBD2
j_call: TRBJ2-2
v_call: TRBV6-6
cdr3_nt: TGTGCCAGCAGTTACGTGGGACTAGCGAATGGCGGGGAGCTGTTTTTT
cdr3_aa: CASSYVGLANGGELFF

clone_size: many
d_call: TRBD1
j_call: TRBJ1-1
v_call: TRBV5-1
cdr3_nt: TGCGCCAGCAGCTTGGAGACAGGGTCGGTCACTGAAGCTTTCTTT
cdr3_aa: CASSLETGSVTEAFF

clone_size: few
d_call: .
j_call: TRBJ2-5
v_call: TRBV7-9
cdr3_nt: TGTGCCAGCAGCTTAGTTTTGGGAAGGGAGACCCAGTACTTC
cdr3_aa: CASSLVLGRETQYF